Listed here are 13 T cell receptor beta chains from one sample, sequenced in a study of identical twins (dated by TCRdb to about 2016). The method behind the library was 5' RACE. Reads for this sample came from an Illumina HiSeq 2000. The public reads were reprocessed in TCRdb via fastp at Q25 and MiXCR, keeping in-frame beta chains. Merged by CDR3 protein, the rows form single entries marked with the most common genes and DNA. The table for this sample lists roughly 1,500,000 distinct CDR3 sequences; roughly a third of them were counted only once. The top ten hold about 0.27% of the sample. The sample taken for sequencing was cord blood. The source is a newborn girl in good health.

This clonotype was picked up many times. This chain joins TRBV28 and TRBJ2-7; tentative D call: TRBD1 (6 bases). The germline V gene has CDR1 MDHEN and CDR2 SYDVKM. The CDR3 is made up of 14 amino acids. The ends were cut back, 6 bases at V and 0 bases at J, with 12 bases in the middle. The CDR3 spells CASSPGVLSYEQYF. The CDR3 DNA reads as TGTGCCAGCAGCCCAGGGGTTCTCTCCTACGAGCAGTACTTC.

The sample holds a few counts of this clonotype. This rearrangement joins TRBV28 to TRBJ1-5; TRBD1 is a possible D gene (5 bases). Trimming removed 0 bases from V and 0 bases from J, with 9 bases in between. This CDR3 region has 16 residues. CDR1 is MDHEN, CDR2 SYDVKM, per germline. CDR3 nucleotides: TGTGCCAGCAGTTTATGGGGGGACTATAGCAATCAGCCCCAGCATTTT. Protein product: CASSLWGDYSNQPQHF.

This clonotype turned up a few times. The chain carries TRBV27 and TRBJ1-5; maybe TRBD1 (5 bases). This CDR3 is built from 15 residues. V was pared by 1 base and J by 3 bases, with 10 bases between. The V gene's germline CDR1 is MNHEY and CDR2 SMNVEV (reference sequence). CDR3 region: CASSLWAGDNQPQHF. As DNA, the CDR3 is TGTGCCAGCAGTTTATGGGCGGGGGACAATCAGCCCCAGCATTTT.

CDR3 protein: CASRPGLLKPQFF. CDR3 bases: TGTGCCAGCAGGCCGGGACTCCTAAAGCCGCAGTTCTTC. The chain has TRBV11-2 and TRBJ2-1; perhaps TRBD2 as D (6 bases). The CDR3 covers 13 residues. The V end lost 6 bases, the J end lost 12 bases, and 18 bases lay between the germline ends. Per germline, CDR1 SGHAT and CDR2 FQNNGV.

The chain has TRBV9 and TRBJ2-1; no firm D call. This CDR3 spans 16 amino acids. V lost 0 bases, J lost 0 bases, and 10 bases lay in between. The germline V gene has CDR1 SGDLS and CDR2 YYNGEE. CDR3 residues: CASSVGASLSYNEQFF. In DNA, the CDR3 is TGTGCCAGCAGCGTAGGAGCTAGTCTCTCCTACAATGAGCAGTTCTTC. The entire variable domain, with the rest obtained from reference TRBV9 and TRBJ2-1, is as follows: DSGVTQTPKHLITATGQRVTLRCSPRSGDLSVYWYQQSLDQGLQFLIQYYNGEERAKGNILERFSAQQFPDLHSELNLSSLELGDSALYFCASSVGASLSYNEQFFGPGTRLTVL.

This clonotype was observed a few times. This chain joins TRBV6-1 and TRBJ2-5; TRBD2 matches at 13 bases. V trimming: 3 bases; J trimming: 11 bases; junction bases outside the gene matches: 9. The CDR3 is 15 residues long. Germline V gives CDR1 MNHNS, CDR2 SASEGT. CDR3 region: CASSDTSGRANEQYF. CDR3 coding DNA: TGTGCCAGCAGTGATACTAGCGGGAGGGCCAATGAGCAGTACTTC.

Only a few counts were recorded for this clonotype. The V call is TRBV3-1, the J call TRBJ2-3, with 11 bases matching TRBD2. Per germline, CDR1 LGHDT and CDR2 YNNKEL (reference sequence). The CDR3 has 16 residues. V gave up 7 bases and J gave up 2 bases; unmatched junction bases: 8. The CDR3 reads CASNPDSGGATDTQYF. The DNA for the CDR3 is TGTGCCAGCAACCCAGATAGCGGGGGGGCCACAGATACGCAGTATTTT.

V is TRBV6-2 or TRBV6-3 and J is TRBJ1-1; D gene unclear. The CDR3 consists of 14 residues. Trimming shortened V by 5 bases and J by 4 bases, and 14 bases separated the two germline ends. CDR1 and CDR2 from the germline V gene are MNHEY and SVGEGT. This chain's CDR3 is CASSPGLEGTEAFF. Here the CDR3 DNA reads TGTGCCAGCAGTCCGGGTCTAGAGGGCACTGAAGCTTTCTTT.

This clonotype has just a few counts. The V gene is TRBV20-1, the J gene TRBJ2-5; 10 bases fit TRBD2. Germline V gene lookup returns CDR1 DFQATT and CDR2 SNEGSKA (reference sequence). The CDR3 length is 15 residues. With 4 bases clipped from V and 1 base from J, the junction kept 6 bases outside the gene matches. The CDR3: CSATRTSGLQETQYF. The DNA of the CDR3 is TGCAGTGCTACTAGGACTAGCGGTCTCCAAGAGACCCAGTACTTC.

This clonotype occurred a few times. The V and J genes are TRBV5-1 and TRBJ2-5, with 12 bases fitting TRBD1. The J segment lost 3 bases and the V segment lost 5 bases, leaving 8 bases of the junction unmatched. In germline, CDR1 is SGHRS, CDR2 YFSETQ. This CDR3 comprises 16 residues. The CDR3: CASRGTGGWAEETQYF. The CDR3 DNA reads TGCGCCAGCAGGGGGACAGGGGGCTGGGCCGAAGAGACCCAGTACTTC.

The rearrangement links TRBV6-5 to TRBJ2-5; tentatively, D is TRBD2 (6 bases). This CDR3 is built from 15 residues. CDR1 MNHEY and CDR2 SVGAGI come from the germline V gene. V lost 7 bases and J 11 bases, leaving 26 bases between the germline ends. This CDR3 is CASMETSASYNEQYF. CDR3 bases: TGTGCCAGCATGGAGACTAGTGCGTCCTACAATGAGCAGTACTTC.

About this clonotype: This likely comes from a read error, as the CDR3 has no conserved phenylalanine or tryptophan at its end. In DNA, the CDR3 is TGTGCCAGCAGCTCCCGCCGAAGCACAGATACGCAGTATTCT. It translates to CASSSRRSTDTQYS. The V gene is TRBV12-3 or TRBV12-4, the J gene TRBJ2-3; D remains ambiguous. The CDR3 loop spans 14 amino acids. V lost 6 bases to trimming and J lost 0 bases, with 10 bases between them.

This clonotype has a handful of counts. J is TRBJ2-3 and V is TRBV10-2; 8 positions match TRBD2. The CDR3 has 15 amino acids. CDR1 WSHSY and CDR2 SAAADI come from the germline V gene. The V gene end was trimmed by 3 bases and the J gene end by 5 bases; junction bases not matched to a gene: 7. CDR3 in amino acids: CASSDGAGGKDTQYF. CDR3 DNA sequence: TGCGCCAGCAGTGACGGGGCGGGGGGAAAAGATACGCAGTATTTT.